This section outlines one TCR beta chain sequence together with its context. This clone's antigen is unknown. Qualities for individual bases were not recorded, and no much larger clone is one base off. The CDR3 regions of human TCRbeta chains were analyzed by immunosequencing. The original methods were these. Repertoire TCRs were matched against a reference library of SARS-CoV-2-specific TCRs generated with the MIRA antigen-specificity platform. Breadth meant the fraction of unique TCRs that were SARS-CoV-2-associated, whereas depth meant the fraction of total T cells that were SARS-CoV-2-associated. Using the MIRA data, each spike-specific TCR was assigned both to the spike region to which the TCR was reactive and to a CD4 or CD8 class. Log10-transformed breadth and depth values were compared by one-way ANOVA with Sidak's multiple comparisons tests. The clones in this table, taken by TCRdb from immuneACCESS, are in-frame only. Not every clone is retained; where verified, under half of the shortfall comes from an unresolved V gene, and the cause of the rest is unknown. V, J and clone size were drawn from that table, and D and trimming were deduced from the DNA. Recorded for this sample are approximately 100,000 clones; approximately 90% of them occurred a single time. The top ten hold over 6.5% of the sample.

The source of the sample is a study of T cell responses to AZD1222 COVID-19 vaccine (dated by TCRdb to the early 2020s). Regarding the research as a whole: AZD1222 recipients whose second dose came at about 4 weeks and those whose second dose came at about 12 weeks were combined into one group, since spike-specific TCR depth and breadth did not differ between the two schedules. A total of 230 or so trial participants underwent TCR sequencing, of whom roughly 210 received two doses of AZD1222 and 26 received two doses of the MenACWY control vaccine. Enrollment into the trials was organized by age into subgroups of 18-55, 56-69 and 70-plus years, and those subgroups contained approximately 150, 30 and 60 TCR-sequenced participants, respectively. Here is what the overall study found, with its caveats: In the small 56-69-year group, the increase in depth fell short of significance, most likely because of low power. Conclusions about previously exposed vaccinees are limited, since just six or seven AZD1222 recipients were seropositive for SARS-CoV-2 at baseline. After two AZD1222 doses, both the breadth and the depth of spike-specific TCRs were significantly higher than at day 0 and than in MenACWY recipients. No day 14 peak-response samples were available, so repertoires were characterized only after the peak T cell response. CD4 TCRs associated with the vaccine covered the entire spike protein, and the dominant responses were in regions 160-218 and 743-854. Participants were mostly white British, with more females than males. The authors suggested clonal diversity may have been underestimated. Reportedly, almost half of the unique spike-specific TCRs recognized epitopes lying outside the regions that are mutated in the B.1.351 and B.1.1.7 variants.

What the time point label conveys for this sample: baseline before first vaccination. Samples from vaccinated people were obtained from the UK trials COV001 and COV002, which included a single-blind randomized controlled phase 2/3 trial of AZD1222 (ChAdOx1 nCoV-19) in healthy adults. Trial participant PBMC samples were collected at day 0 and day 28 after the second dose for TCRbeta chain sequencing. This material consisted of peripheral blood, taken on day 0 of AZD1222 vaccination. This TCR was sampled from an adult in good health.

CDR3 loop: CASGGGGTSGNTIYF. The DNA is as follows: TGCGCCAGCGGCGGGGGGGGAACCTCTGGAAACACCATATATTTT. In this chain, TRBV5-1 is recombined with TRBJ1-3, and TRBD1 may be the D gene, going by 5 matching bases. Taken from the germline V gene, the CDR1 and CDR2 loops are SGHRS and YFSETQ. V gives up 7 bases and J gives up 0 bases, and the segment between their germline ends measures 14 bases. The CDR3 covers 15 residues, taking in both the cysteine and the phenylalanine. Just the 45-base CDR3 DNA is kept, in frame starting at base 1.